This paragraph covers one T cell receptor beta chain sequence. TCRdb re-called the PCR reads through MiXCR, storing one row per CDR3 protein. The table has around 11,000 distinct CDR3 sequences, about a quarter seen once. This sample was taken from a study of immune characterization of retroperitoneal liposarcoma. Trimming removed 4 bases from V and 10 bases from J, with 22 bases in between. CDR3 length: 15 residues. This rearrangement joins TRBV12-3 or TRBV12-4 to TRBJ1-2; a weak D match, TRBD1 (5 bases). This clonotype was sampled from a male donor with retroperitoneal liposarcoma. The sample comprised tumor tissue. CDR3 loop: CASSSFQGSSTHYTF. DNA for the CDR3: TGTGCCAGCAGTTCCTTCCAGGGTTCCTCAACGCACTACACCTTC.